This T cell receptor (beta chain) appears in the sequencing data of a study of T cells after yellow fever vaccination. The CDR3 consists of 15 residues. V was pared by 0 bases and J by 2 bases, with 9 bases between. CDR1 and CDR2 from the germline V gene are SGHRS and YFSETQ. Whole-study findings and limits: CD4 and CD8 compartments shared a small share of clonotypes, likely from convergent recombination. At around 95% for CD4 and about 87% for CD8, most primary-vaccination clones showed up again after the booster. Abundant bulk-population clonotypes could contaminate the FACS-sorted repertoires.

In making TCR cDNA, 5'RACE template switching added a universal primer site and UMIs to it. TCRdb reprocessed the 5' RACE reads with MiXCR, giving one entry per CDR3 protein. The sample records 200,000 to 250,000 distinct CDR3 sequences, approximately 3.2% being singletons. This clonotype was found many times. Its target is not known. Sample: CD4+ T cells sorted from PBMCs, taken 10 days after the yellow fever booster vaccination. This receptor was obtained from a man aged 18 to 30 who received the YFV17D yellow fever vaccine. This sequence joins TRBV5-1 and TRBJ2-1; weak D call: TRBD1 (6 bases). The CDR3 reads CASSLAQGTYNEQFF. The CDR3 DNA is TGCGCCAGCAGCTTGGCCCAGGGGACCTACAATGAGCAGTTCTTC.